This is a list of T cell receptor beta chains from one sample in a study of regulatory T cells in long-lasting Graves disease. TCRdb re-derived calls from the multiplex PCR reads in MiXCR, one entry per CDR3 protein. This sample yields some 350,000 distinct CDR3 sequences, of which about 17% are seen a single time; about 19% belongs to the top ten. The sample was also linked to a second study, of T cells in Graves' hyperthyroidism and ophthalmopathy.

Sequencing used peripheral blood mononuclear cells (PBMCs), obtained at new diagnosis, from a patient treated with antithyroid drugs. The receptor set was obtained from a woman aged 18-30 years with Graves disease. Each CDR3 is given with its conserved first and last residue. The D gene is left open where the match is weak. The size of a clone is reported for some rows only, either as once, few or many, or as a class for expanded clones.

cdr3_length clone_size j_call d_call v_call cdr3_aa cdr3_nt
11 many TRBJ1-3 . TRBV30 CAWSPRDTIYF TGTGCCTGGAGCCCCCGGGACACCATATATTTT
16 few TRBJ2-5 TRBD2 TRBV4-1 CASSQDGSGSKETQYF TGCGCCAGCAGCCAAGATGGTAGCGGGAGCAAAGAGACCCAGTACTTC
13 . TRBJ1-4 . TRBV24-1 CATSGMEDEKLFF TGTGCCACCAGTGGGATGGAGGACGAAAAACTGTTTTTT
15 many TRBJ2-3 . TRBV7-9 CASSRRGSRTDTQYF TGTGCCAGCAGCCGGCGAGGGAGCCGCACAGATACGCAGTATTTT
13 many TRBJ1-1 . TRBV20-1 CSALTYRETEAFF TGCAGTGCTCTTACCTACAGGGAAACTGAAGCTTTCTTT
12 many TRBJ2-2 . TRBV28 CASTHSVGELFF TGTGCCAGCACCCACAGCGTCGGGGAGCTGTTTTTT
11 many TRBJ2-7 . TRBV3-1 CASSIGSEQYF TGTGCCAGCAGCATAGGGAGCGAGCAGTACTTC
15 many TRBJ2-7 TRBD1 TRBV6-5 CASSYQQDRAYEQYF TGTGCCAGCAGTTACCAGCAGGACAGGGCCTACGAGCAGTACTTC
18 . TRBJ2-1 TRBD2 TRBV12-5 CASALRSSGLAGINEQFF TGTGCTAGTGCCCTCCGGTCCTCAGGACTAGCGGGTATCAATGAGCAGTTCTTC
15 . TRBJ2-2 . TRBV10-3 CAIRSGTMTTGELFF TGTGCCATCAGGTCTGGGACAATGACCACCGGGGAGCTGTTTTTT
16 many TRBJ2-1 . TRBV7-3 CASSLLSGAPYNEQFF TGTGCCAGCAGCTTATTATCGGGTGCCCCCTACAATGAGCAGTTCTTC
15 many TRBJ2-5 TRBD2 TRBV28 CASSWSGRELETQYF TGTGCCAGCAGTTGGAGCGGGAGGGAGTTGGAGACCCAGTACTTC
14 . TRBJ2-5 TRBD2 TRBV5-5 CASSLAGGPETQHF TGTGCCAGCAGCTTAGCGGGAGGGCCAGAGACCCAGCACTTC
16 few TRBJ1-3 . TRBV3-1 CASSQDPGGSGNTIYF TGTGCCAGCAGCCAAGATCCCGGGGGATCTGGAAACACCATATATTTT
15 many TRBJ2-1 TRBD2 TRBV30 CAWSGRTSSYNEQFF TGTGCCTGGAGCGGCCGGACTAGTAGCTACAATGAGCAGTTCTTC
16 once TRBJ1-5 . TRBV3-1 CASSQESGGQGQPQHF TGTGCCAGCAGCCAAGAATCGGGGGGGCAGGGTCAGCCCCAGCATTTT
14 . TRBJ2-7 . TRBV20-1 CSTEDSGSSYEQYF TGCAGTACCGAAGATTCAGGTTCCTCCTACGAGCAGTACTTC
17 many TRBJ2-1 . TRBV24-1 CATSDSLDTYSYNEQFF TGTGCCACCAGTGATTCCCTAGACACCTACTCCTACAATGAGCAGTTCTTC
15 many TRBJ2-5 . TRBV7-9 CASSLNGQNQETQYF TGTGCCAGCAGCTTAAACGGACAGAACCAAGAGACCCAGTACTTC
16 few TRBJ1-3 TRBD1 TRBV6-5 CASSSTGTGGSYTIYF TGTGCCAGCAGTTCAACCGGGACAGGGGGCTCCTACACCATATATTTT
13 few TRBJ2-7 . TRBV20-1 CSANGVHSYEQYF TGCAGTGCTAATGGGGTACACTCCTACGAGCAGTACTTC
14 . TRBJ2-3 . TRBV6-2/TRBV6-3 CASSYRAGTDTQYF TGTGCCAGCAGTTATAGGGCAGGGACAGATACGCAGTATTTT